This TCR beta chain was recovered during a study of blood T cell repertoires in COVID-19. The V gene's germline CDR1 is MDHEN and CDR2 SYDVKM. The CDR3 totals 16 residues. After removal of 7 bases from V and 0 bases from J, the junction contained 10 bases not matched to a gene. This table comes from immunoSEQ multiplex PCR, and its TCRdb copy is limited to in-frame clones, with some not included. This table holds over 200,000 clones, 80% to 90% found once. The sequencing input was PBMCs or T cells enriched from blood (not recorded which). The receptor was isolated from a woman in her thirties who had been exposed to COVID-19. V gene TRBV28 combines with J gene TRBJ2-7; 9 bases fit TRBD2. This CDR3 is CASKETSGANSYEQYF. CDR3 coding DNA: TGTGCCAGCAAGGAGACTAGCGGAGCAAACTCCTACGAGCAGTACTTC.